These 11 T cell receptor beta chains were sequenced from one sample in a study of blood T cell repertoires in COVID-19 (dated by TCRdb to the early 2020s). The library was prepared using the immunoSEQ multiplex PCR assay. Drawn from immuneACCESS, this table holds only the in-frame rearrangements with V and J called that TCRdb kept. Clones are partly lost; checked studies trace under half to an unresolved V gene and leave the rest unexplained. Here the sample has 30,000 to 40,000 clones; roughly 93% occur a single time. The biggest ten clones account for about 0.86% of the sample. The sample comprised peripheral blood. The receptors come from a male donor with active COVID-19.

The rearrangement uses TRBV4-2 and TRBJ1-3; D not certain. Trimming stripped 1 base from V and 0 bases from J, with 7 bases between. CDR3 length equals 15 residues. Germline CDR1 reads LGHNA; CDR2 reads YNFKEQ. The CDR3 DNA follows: TGTGCCAGCAGCCAAGGGGAGAGCTCTGGAAACACCATATATTTT. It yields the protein CASSQGESSGNTIYF.

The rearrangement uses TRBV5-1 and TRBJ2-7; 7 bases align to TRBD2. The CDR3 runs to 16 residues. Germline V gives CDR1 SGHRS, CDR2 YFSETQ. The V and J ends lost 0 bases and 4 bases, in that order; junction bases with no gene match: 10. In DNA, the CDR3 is TGCGCCAGCAGCTTGGCCCTGGGGAGGGTAGATTACGAGCAGTACTTC. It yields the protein CASSLALGRVDYEQYF.

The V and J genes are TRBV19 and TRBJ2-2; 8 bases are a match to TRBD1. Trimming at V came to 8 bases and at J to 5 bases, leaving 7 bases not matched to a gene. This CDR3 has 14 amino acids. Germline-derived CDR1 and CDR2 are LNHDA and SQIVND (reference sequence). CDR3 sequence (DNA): TGTGCCAGTTCGGACAGGGCGATTACCGGGGAGCTGTTTTTT. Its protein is CASSDRAITGELFF.

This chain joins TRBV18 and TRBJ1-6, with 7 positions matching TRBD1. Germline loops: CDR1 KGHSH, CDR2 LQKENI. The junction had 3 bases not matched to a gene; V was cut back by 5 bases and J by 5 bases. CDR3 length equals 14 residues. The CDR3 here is CASSAGTDNSPLHF. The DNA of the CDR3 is TGTGCCAGCTCAGCAGGGACAGATAATTCACCCCTCCACTTT.

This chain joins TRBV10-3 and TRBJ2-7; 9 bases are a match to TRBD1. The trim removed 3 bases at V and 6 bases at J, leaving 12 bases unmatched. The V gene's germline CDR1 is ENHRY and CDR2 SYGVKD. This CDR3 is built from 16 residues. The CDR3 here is CAISEQGAKGSSEQYF. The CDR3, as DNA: TGTGCCATCAGTGAACAGGGGGCGAAGGGTTCCAGCGAGCAGTACTTC.

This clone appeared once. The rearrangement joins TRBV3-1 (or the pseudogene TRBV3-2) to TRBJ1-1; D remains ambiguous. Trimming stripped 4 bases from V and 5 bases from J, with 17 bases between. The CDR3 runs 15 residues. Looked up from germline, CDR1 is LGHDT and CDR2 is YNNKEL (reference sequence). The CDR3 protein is CASSLPGGRETEAFF. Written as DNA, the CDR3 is TGTGCCAGCAGCCTACCGGGAGGAAGAGAAACTGAAGCTTTCTTT.

The CDR3 nucleotides read TGTGCCAGCAGCACTAGTGCCGGGACAGGGTATAATTCACCCCTCCACTTT. This encodes CASSTSAGTGYNSPLHF. The chain is built from TRBV9 and TRBJ1-6; 9 bases fit TRBD1. The ends lost 4 bases at V and 4 bases at J; junction bases unmatched: 9. The CDR3 length is 17 residues. Looked up from germline, CDR1 is SGDLS and CDR2 is YYNGEE.

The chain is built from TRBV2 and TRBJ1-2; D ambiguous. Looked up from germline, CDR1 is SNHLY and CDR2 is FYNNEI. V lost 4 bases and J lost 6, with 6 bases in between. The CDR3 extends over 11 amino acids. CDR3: CASSVSDGYTF. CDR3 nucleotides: TGTGCCAGCAGTGTATCGGATGGCTACACCTTC.

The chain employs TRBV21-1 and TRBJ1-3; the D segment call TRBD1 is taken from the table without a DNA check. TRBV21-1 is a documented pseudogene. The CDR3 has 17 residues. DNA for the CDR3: TGTGCCAGCAGCCAAAGGTGTCGGACAGGGGTTGGAAACACCATATATTTT. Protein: CASSQRCRTGVGNTIYF.

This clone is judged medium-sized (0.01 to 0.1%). The CDR3 spells CASSLYGRENYEQYF. The DNA for the CDR3 is TGTGCCAGCAGTTTATATGGCAGGGAAAACTACGAGCAGTACTTC. This chain links TRBV28 with TRBJ2-7; possible D gene TRBD1, 5 bases. CDR1 and CDR2 (germline): MDHEN, SYDVKM. The CDR3 runs 15 residues. The V end was cut by 1 base, the J end by 3 bases, with 13 bases between. Looking up the rest from reference TRBV28 and TRBJ2-7 gives the full variable domain: DVKVTQSSRYLVKRTGEKVFLECVQDMDHENMFWYRQDPGLGLRLIYFSYDVKMKEKGDIPEGYSVSREKKERFSLILESASTNQTSMYLCASSLYGRENYEQYFGPGTRLTVT.

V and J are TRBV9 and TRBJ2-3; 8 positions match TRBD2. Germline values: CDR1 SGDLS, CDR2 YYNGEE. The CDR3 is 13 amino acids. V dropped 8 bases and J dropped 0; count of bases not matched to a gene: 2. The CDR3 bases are TGTGCCAGTACTAGCGGAAGCACAGATACGCAGTATTTT. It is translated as CASTSGSTDTQYF. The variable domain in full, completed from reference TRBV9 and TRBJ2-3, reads DSGVTQTPKHLITATGQRVTLRCSPRSGDLSVYWYQQSLDQGLQFLIQYYNGEERAKGNILERFSAQQFPDLHSELNLSSLELGDSALYFCASTSGSTDTQYFGPGTRLTVL.